This T cell receptor (beta chain) was sequenced for a study of cytomegalovirus exposure and HLA in healthy donors. The CDR3 extends over 14 amino acids. With 2 bases clipped from V and 7 bases from J, the junction kept 8 bases outside the gene matches. The germline gives CDR1 GTSNPN, CDR2 SVGIG (reference sequence). Amplification used 60 Vbeta primers and 13 Jbeta primers. Profiled with immunoSEQ multiplex PCR; TCRdb holds only in-frame clones, not every one. The sample comprises 120,000 to 150,000 clones, roughly 80% of which are singletons, and 3.3% rests with the top ten. The receptor was derived from a man aged 35-49 years in good health and CMV-seronegative. Sample: PBMCs. The chain recombines TRBV30 with TRBJ1-5; the match to TRBD1 covers 7 bases. In nucleotides, the CDR3 is TGTGCCTGGAGTCCAAGACAGGGCCTCCAGCCCCAGCATTTT. Translation gives CAWSPRQGLQPQHF.